This T cell receptor beta chain was obtained from a study of cytomegalovirus exposure and HLA in healthy donors. Study conclusions and caveats: In a later analysis, HLA-associated beta chains showed higher expansion and lower generation probabilities than comparable chains. In a later analysis, at a false discovery rate of 0.05, 17,000 or so TCR beta sequences matched HLA alleles.

Concerning this clone itself: Its antigen is not identified.

The PCR made use of 60 Vbeta and 13 Jbeta primers. The protocol was immunoSEQ multiplex PCR, while the TCRdb copy is restricted to in-frame clones and leaves out a portion. The sample has about 180,000 clones, about 85% seen once. Trimming removed 8 bases at V and 4 bases at J, with 13 bases between. CDR1 is LGHNA, CDR2 YSLEER, per germline. CDR3 length equals 13 residues. The chain is built from TRBV4-3 and TRBJ2-3, with TRBD1 as a possible D gene (5 bases). The receptor was isolated from a girl aged 5 to 17 in good health and CMV-seropositive. Specimen: PBMCs. The CDR3 coding sequence is TGCGCCAGCGGGGTTCAGGGCGCAGATACGCAGTATTTT. Translated: CASGVQGADTQYF.